The 25 T cell receptor beta chains given below trace back to one sample, sequenced in a study of identical twins. TCRdb recomputed calls from the 5' RACE reads with MiXCR, one row per CDR3 protein. The table has about 260,000 distinct CDR3 sequences, roughly 7% seen once. These data also formed part of another study, on yellow fever vaccine responses in identical twins.

Specimen: memory (CD45RO+) T cells sorted from blood. These TCRs come from a woman between 18 and 30 years old in good health.

This clonotype was picked up many times. The gene calls are TRBV21-1 and TRBJ2-1; TRBD1 is the table's D call and was not checked against the DNA. TRBV21-1 is termed a pseudogene. The CDR3 has 15 residues. CDR3 protein: CASSKKGTGGNEQFF. For the CDR3, the DNA is TGTGCCAGCAGCAAAAAGGGGACAGGGGGCAATGAGCAGTTCTTC.

This clonotype was seen a few times. The chain uses TRBV5-5 and TRBJ1-4; 7 bases are shared with TRBD1. V was clipped by 4 bases and J by 8 bases; unmatched bases: 14. Germline V gives CDR1 SGHKS, CDR2 YYEKEE (reference sequence). The length of the CDR3 is 16 residues. In nucleotides, the CDR3 is TGTGCCAGCAGCGCGCAGCCCGACAGGGCGAGGGAAAAACTGTTTTTT. This gives the protein CASSAQPDRAREKLFF.

The V call is TRBV15, the J call TRBJ2-2; a weak D match, TRBD2 (5 bases). Germline assignment: CDR1 LNHNV and CDR2 YYDKDF (reference sequence). V lost 0 bases, J lost 2 bases, and 10 bases lay in between. The CDR3 runs 16 residues. The CDR3 DNA is TGTGCCACCAGCAGAGAGAGGGTCGTAAACACCGGGGAGCTGTTTTTT. This sequence encodes CATSRERVVNTGELFF.

This clonotype was detected many times. The V call is TRBV6-1, the J call TRBJ1-4; no reliable D call. This CDR3 region has 15 residues. The V and J ends lost 2 bases and 7 bases respectively, with 14 bases between them. Germline-derived CDR1 and CDR2 are MNHNS and SASEGT. The CDR3 coding sequence is TGTGCCAGCAGTGAAAAGCTCCTCGGTGGTGAAAAACTGTTTTTT. Its translation is CASSEKLLGGEKLFF.

The chain combines TRBV9 with TRBJ1-6; D gene unclear. The CDR3 runs to 14 residues. Trimming took off 5 bases at V and 7 bases at J, with 13 bases between the two ends. The V gene's germline CDR1 is SGDLS and CDR2 YYNGEE. CDR3 sequence: CASSETEQNSPLHF. The CDR3 DNA is TGTGCCAGCAGTGAAACAGAACAAAATTCACCCCTCCACTTT.

This clonotype was found many times. The V gene is TRBV20-1, the J gene TRBJ1-1, with D possibly TRBD1 on 6 matching bases. Germline CDR1 reads DFQATT; CDR2 reads SNEGSKA (reference sequence). This CDR3 is 14 amino acids long. Trimming stripped 1 base from V and 1 base from J, with 10 bases between. The CDR3 loop is CSARVDRRNTEAFF. The CDR3 DNA is TGCAGTGCTAGAGTTGACAGGAGGAACACTGAAGCTTTCTTT.

There are a few counts of this clonotype. The V and J genes are TRBV5-1 and TRBJ2-7, with 9 bases identical to TRBD1. The V gene end was trimmed by 3 bases and the J gene end by 6 bases; junction bases not matched to a gene: 10. The CDR3 is made up of 15 amino acids. Per the germline V gene, CDR1 is SGHRS and CDR2 is YFSETQ. CDR3 residues: CASSWWTGVGSEQYF. CDR3 nucleotides: TGCGCCAGCAGCTGGTGGACAGGGGTGGGGTCCGAGCAGTACTTC.

This clonotype was counted ten times or more. The V gene is TRBV6-1, the J gene TRBJ2-3; 10 nucleotides agree with TRBD2. The CDR3 consists of 14 residues. Germline V gene data show CDR1 as MNHNS and CDR2 as SASEGT. Unmatched junction bases numbered 5, after V lost 7 bases and J lost 4 bases. This chain's CDR3 is CASKSGGAADTQYF. In DNA form, the CDR3 reads TGTGCCAGCAAAAGCGGGGGGGCCGCAGATACGCAGTATTTT.

The V gene is TRBV11-2, the J gene TRBJ2-5, with 11 bases lining up with TRBD2. The CDR3 covers 17 residues. Germline CDR1 and CDR2: SGHAT and FQNNGV. V lost 5 bases to trimming and J lost 3 bases; unmatched junction nucleotides: 11. The CDR3 coding sequence is TGTGCCAGCAGCCGAGGGGTTAGCGGGGGGGCGGAAGAGACCCAGTACTTC. Residues: CASSRGVSGGAEETQYF.

This clonotype was counted many times. The chain links TRBV5-1 to TRBJ2-3; 14 nucleotides align to TRBD2. Germline lookup yields CDR1 SGHRS and CDR2 YFSETQ. The CDR3 sequence is 16 residues long. J gave up 1 base and V 4 bases, and 2 bases lay outside the gene matches. CDR3 in amino acids: CASSAGLAGGTDTQYF. The CDR3, as DNA: TGCGCCAGCAGCGCGGGACTAGCGGGGGGCACAGATACGCAGTATTTT.

J is TRBJ2-5 and V is TRBV6-1; D gene unclear. Germline V gives CDR1 MNHNS, CDR2 SASEGT. This CDR3 contains 14 residues. The ends were cut back, 2 bases at V and 0 bases at J, with 7 bases in the middle. In nucleotides, the CDR3 is TGTGCCAGCAGTGAAAGCCTACACCAAGAGACCCAGTACTTC. Encoded protein: CASSESLHQETQYF.

The chain uses TRBV20-1 and TRBJ2-3; D might be TRBD2 (6 bases). Germline lookup yields CDR1 DFQATT and CDR2 SNEGSKA (reference sequence). V was clipped by 6 bases and J by 1 base, with 23 bases between them. The CDR3 has 17 residues. The CDR3 spells CSATPGLPIPGTDTQYF. The DNA of the CDR3 is TGCAGTGCCACCCCGGGACTTCCGATACCAGGCACAGATACGCAGTATTTT.

This clonotype was seen a few times. The chain is built from TRBV28 and TRBJ2-5, with D hard to call. The CDR3 runs 12 residues. Trimming cost V 6 bases and J 6 bases, with 11 bases left between them. Looked up from germline, CDR1 is MDHEN and CDR2 is SYDVKM. DNA of the CDR3: TGTGCCAGCAGCCCAGTTTTGCAGACCCAGTACTTC. This sequence encodes CASSPVLQTQYF.

A few counts support this clonotype. V usage is TRBV7-2 and J usage is TRBJ2-5; D is unclear. Germline CDR1 reads SGHTA; CDR2 reads FQGNSA. The CDR3 extends over 13 amino acids. V was clipped by 2 bases and J by 2 bases, with 6 bases between them. The CDR3 reads CASSLLRQETQYF. The CDR3 DNA sequence: TGTGCCAGCAGCTTATTGCGGCAAGAGACCCAGTACTTC.

This clonotype has at least ten counts. The chain is built from TRBV15 and TRBJ2-1; TRBD1 matches 9 bases. The CDR3 spans 15 residues. J was trimmed by 8 bases and V by 0 bases; bases with no gene match: 5. Germline loops: CDR1 LNHNV, CDR2 YYDKDF (reference sequence). CDR3 protein: CATSREQGASDEQFF. CDR3 bases: TGTGCCACCAGCAGAGAACAGGGGGCGTCGGATGAGCAGTTCTTC.

This clonotype was observed at least ten times. J is TRBJ2-2 and V is TRBV5-1; D is undetermined. Trimming took off 0 bases at V and 1 base at J, with 7 bases between the two ends. Germline V CDR1 and CDR2: SGHRS, YFSETQ. This CDR3 has 15 amino acids. The CDR3 nucleotides read TGCGCCAGCAGCTTGGACCCCTTGAACACCGGGGAGCTGTTTTTT. As protein: CASSLDPLNTGELFF.

This clonotype was counted between two and nine times. The gene calls are TRBV24-1 and TRBJ2-2; D is uncertain. Germline V lookup: CDR1 KGHDR, CDR2 SFDVKD. The V end was cut by 6 bases, the J end by 7 bases, with 11 bases between. This CDR3 has 13 residues. CDR3 DNA: TGTGCCACCAGTCCTCGCGGTGTCGGGGAGCTGTTTTTT. Its protein product is CATSPRGVGELFF.

In this sample, this clonotype turned up a few times. The rearrangement joins TRBV9 to TRBJ2-3; weak D call: TRBD1 (6 bases). The CDR3 spans 16 residues. The germline gives CDR1 SGDLS, CDR2 YYNGEE. Trimming pared 3 bases from V and 0 bases from J, leaving 14 bases between. The CDR3 loop is CASSDRDTFSTDTQYF. In DNA form, the CDR3 reads TGTGCCAGCAGCGACCGGGACACCTTCAGCACAGATACGCAGTATTTT.

The sample holds many counts of this clonotype. The chain employs TRBV3-1 and TRBJ2-7; the D is unclear. Trimming pared 1 base from V and 6 bases from J, leaving 10 bases between. This CDR3 is 13 amino acids long. CDR1 and CDR2 from the germline V gene are LGHDT and YNNKEL (reference sequence). The CDR3 nucleotides are TGTGCCAGCAGCCAAGGAACCTCGGGCGAGCAGTACTTC. Its protein product is CASSQGTSGEQYF.

This clonotype was seen many times. The rearrangement links TRBV29-1 to TRBJ2-3, with D perhaps matching TRBD1 (8 bases). Trimming cost V 4 bases and J 4 bases, with 18 bases left between them. This CDR3 is built from 15 residues. Germline CDR1 and CDR2: SQVTM and ANQGSEA. For the CDR3, the DNA is TGCAGCGTTGTAAGAAACAGGGGGGGGGCAGATACGCAGTATTTT. Translating it yields CSVVRNRGGADTQYF.

This clonotype has a count of ten or more. The chain joins TRBV29-1 to TRBJ2-1; the D gene is possibly TRBD1 (5 bases). Germline loops: CDR1 SQVTM, CDR2 ANQGSEA. CDR3 length: 13 residues. V shed 8 bases and J shed 2 bases, with 13 bases lying between them. Written as DNA, the CDR3 is TGCAGCTCATCAGGGTTTACCTACAATGAGCAGTTCTTC. This gives the protein CSSSGFTYNEQFF.

DNA of the CDR3: TGTGCCAGCAGCTCTTCCGGGACTAGCTTACAAGAGACCCAGTACTTC. Its translation: CASSSSGTSLQETQYF. The chain combines TRBV7-6 with TRBJ2-5; 9 nucleotides match TRBD2. In germline, CDR1 is SGHVS, CDR2 FNYEAQ. The J segment lost 2 bases and the V segment lost 4 bases, leaving 8 bases of the junction unmatched. The CDR3 runs 16 residues.

This clonotype was observed a handful of times. The V and J genes are TRBV29-1 and TRBJ1-1; TRBD1 matches 9 bases. CDR1 and CDR2 from the germline V gene are SQVTM and ANQGSEA. The CDR3 has 14 amino acids. The J segment lost 4 bases and the V segment lost 7 bases, leaving 10 bases of the junction unmatched. The CDR3 spells CSGEQGATGTEAFF. The CDR3 DNA sequence: TGCAGCGGAGAACAGGGGGCAACGGGCACTGAAGCTTTCTTT. Complete variable domain (other parts from reference TRBV29-1 and TRBJ1-1): SAVISQKPSRDICQRGTSLTIQCQVDSQVTMMFWYRQQPGQSLTLIATANQGSEATYESGFVIDKFPISRPNLTFSTLTVSNMSPEDSSIYLCSGEQGATGTEAFFGQGTRLTVV.

This chain uses TRBV28 with TRBJ1-1, with a weak D call TRBD1 (6 bases). This CDR3 is 11 amino acids long. Germline CDR1 MDHEN, CDR2 SYDVKM. Written as DNA, the CDR3 is TGTACAAGCACCAGGGGCACTGAAGCTTTCTTT. This encodes CTSTRGTEAFF. The entire variable domain, with the rest obtained from reference TRBV28 and TRBJ1-1, is as follows: DVKVTQSSRYLVKRTGEKVFLECVQDMDHENMFWYRQDPGLGLRLIYFSYDVKMKEKGDIPEGYSVSREKKERFSLILESASTNQTSMYLCTSTRGTEAFFGQGTRLTVV.

Many counts were recorded for this clonotype. The chain combines TRBV12-3 or TRBV12-4 with TRBJ1-5; TRBD1 agrees at 10 bases. V gave up 3 bases and J gave up 1 base; unmatched junction bases: 6. This CDR3 is 17 amino acids long. The CDR3 sequence: CASSFVATGGSNQPQHF. The CDR3 nucleotides are TGTGCCAGCAGTTTTGTCGCGACAGGGGGCAGCAATCAGCCCCAGCATTTT.